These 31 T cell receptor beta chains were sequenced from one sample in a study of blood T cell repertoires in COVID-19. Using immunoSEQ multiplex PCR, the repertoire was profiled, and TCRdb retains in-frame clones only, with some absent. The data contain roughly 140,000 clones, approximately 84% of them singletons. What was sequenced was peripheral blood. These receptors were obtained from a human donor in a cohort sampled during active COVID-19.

CDR3 sequence reads: CASSNRNTEAFF. The CDR3 DNA sequence: TGTGCCAGCAGTAACAGGAACACTGAAGCTTTCTTT. The chain uses TRBV6-5 and TRBJ1-1; D remains unclear. The germline CDR1 and CDR2 sequences are MNHEY and SVGAGI. Trimming shortened V by 5 bases and J by 1 base, and 5 bases separated the two germline ends. The CDR3 has 12 residues.

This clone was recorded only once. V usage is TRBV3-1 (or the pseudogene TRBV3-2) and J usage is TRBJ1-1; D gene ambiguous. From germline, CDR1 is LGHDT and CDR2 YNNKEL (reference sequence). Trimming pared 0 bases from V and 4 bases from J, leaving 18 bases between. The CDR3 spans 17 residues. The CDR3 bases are TGTGCCAGCAGCCAAGACTTTCGAGCCGTTGTATCCACTGAAGCTTTCTTT. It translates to CASSQDFRAVVSTEAFF.

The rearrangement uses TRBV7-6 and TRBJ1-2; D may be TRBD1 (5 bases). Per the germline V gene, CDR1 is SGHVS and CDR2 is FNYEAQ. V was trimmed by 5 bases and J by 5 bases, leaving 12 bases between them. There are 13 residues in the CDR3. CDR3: CASSAGQSYGYTF. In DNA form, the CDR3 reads TGTGCCAGCAGCGCGGGGCAGAGTTATGGCTACACCTTC.

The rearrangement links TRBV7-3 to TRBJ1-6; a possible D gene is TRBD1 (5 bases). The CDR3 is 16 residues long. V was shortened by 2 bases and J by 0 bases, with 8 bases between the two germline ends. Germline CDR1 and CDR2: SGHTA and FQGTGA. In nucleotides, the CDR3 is TGTGCCAGCAGCTTACGGGGGGGCTCCTATAATTCACCCCTCCACTTT. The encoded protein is CASSLRGGSYNSPLHF.

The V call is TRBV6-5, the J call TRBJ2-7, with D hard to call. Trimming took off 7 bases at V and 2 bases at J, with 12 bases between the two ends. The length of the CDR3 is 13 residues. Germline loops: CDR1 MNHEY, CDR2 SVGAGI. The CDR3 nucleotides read TGTGCCAGCATCAACGCGAACGCCTACGAGCAGTACTTC. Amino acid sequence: CASINANAYEQYF.

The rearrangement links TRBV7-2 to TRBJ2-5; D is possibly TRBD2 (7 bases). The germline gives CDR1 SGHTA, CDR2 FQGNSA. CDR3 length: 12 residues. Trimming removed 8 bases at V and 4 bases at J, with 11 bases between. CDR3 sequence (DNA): TGTGCCAGCGGGGGGGGGCGAGAGACCCAGTACTTC. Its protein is CASGGGRETQYF.

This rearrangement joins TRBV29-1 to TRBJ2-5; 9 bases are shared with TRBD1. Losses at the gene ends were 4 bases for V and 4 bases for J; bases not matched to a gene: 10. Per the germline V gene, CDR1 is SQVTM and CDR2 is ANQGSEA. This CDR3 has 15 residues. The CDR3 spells CSVVRQGVFLETQYF. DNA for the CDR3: TGCAGCGTTGTAAGACAGGGGGTATTCTTAGAGACCCAGTACTTC. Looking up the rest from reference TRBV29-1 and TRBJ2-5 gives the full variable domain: SAVISQKPSRDICQRGTSLTIQCQVDSQVTMMFWYRQQPGQSLTLIATANQGSEATYESGFVIDKFPISRPNLTFSTLTVSNMSPEDSSIYLCSVVRQGVFLETQYFGPGTRLLVL.

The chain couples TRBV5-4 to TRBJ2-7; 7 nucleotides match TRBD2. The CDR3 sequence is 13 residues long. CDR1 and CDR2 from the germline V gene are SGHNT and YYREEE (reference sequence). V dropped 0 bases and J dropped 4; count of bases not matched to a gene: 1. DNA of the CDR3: TGTGCCAGCAGCTTGGGCGGGGGATACGAGCAGTACTTC. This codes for CASSLGGGYEQYF.

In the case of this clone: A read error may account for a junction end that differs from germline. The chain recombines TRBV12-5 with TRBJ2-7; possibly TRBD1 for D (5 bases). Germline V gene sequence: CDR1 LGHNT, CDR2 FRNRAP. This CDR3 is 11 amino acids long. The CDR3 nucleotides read TGTGCTAGTGGTTTGTCCAGGGTGCTCTCCTTC. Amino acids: CASGLSRVLSF. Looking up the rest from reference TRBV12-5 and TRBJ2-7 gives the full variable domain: DARVTQTPRHKVTEMGQEVTMRCQPILGHNTVFWYRQTMMQGLELLAYFRNRAPLDDSGMPKDRFSAEMPDATLATLKIQPSEPRDSAVYFCASGLSRVLSFGPGTRLTVT.

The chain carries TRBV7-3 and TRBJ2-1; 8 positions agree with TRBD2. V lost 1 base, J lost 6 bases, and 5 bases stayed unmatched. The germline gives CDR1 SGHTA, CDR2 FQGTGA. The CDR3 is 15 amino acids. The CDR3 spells CASSLMAGGGNEQFF. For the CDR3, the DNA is TGTGCCAGCAGCTTAATGGCGGGGGGCGGCAATGAGCAGTTCTTC.

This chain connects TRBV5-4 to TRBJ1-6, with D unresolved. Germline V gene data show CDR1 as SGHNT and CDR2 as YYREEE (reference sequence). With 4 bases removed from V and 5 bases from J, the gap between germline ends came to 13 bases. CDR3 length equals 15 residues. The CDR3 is CASSVRRRDNSPLHF. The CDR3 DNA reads TGTGCCAGCAGCGTAAGACGGAGAGATAATTCACCCCTCCACTTT.

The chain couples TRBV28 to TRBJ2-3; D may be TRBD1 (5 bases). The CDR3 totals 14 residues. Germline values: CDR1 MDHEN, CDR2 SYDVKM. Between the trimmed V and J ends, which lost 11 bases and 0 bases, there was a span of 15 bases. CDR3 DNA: TGTGCCTCCGACAAGGGGTTTAGCACAGATACGCAGTATTTT. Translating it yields CASDKGFSTDTQYF.

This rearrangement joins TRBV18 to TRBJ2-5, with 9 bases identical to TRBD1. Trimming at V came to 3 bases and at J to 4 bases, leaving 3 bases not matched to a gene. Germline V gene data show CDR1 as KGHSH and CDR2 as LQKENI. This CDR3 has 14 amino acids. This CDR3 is CASSPSQGAETQYF. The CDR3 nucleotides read TGTGCCAGCTCACCCTCACAGGGGGCAGAGACCCAGTACTTC.

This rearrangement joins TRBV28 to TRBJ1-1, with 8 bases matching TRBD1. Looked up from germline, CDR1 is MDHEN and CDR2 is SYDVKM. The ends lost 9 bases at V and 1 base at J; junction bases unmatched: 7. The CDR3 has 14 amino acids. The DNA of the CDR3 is TGTGCCAGTATCCAGGGGGCGTGGAACACTGAAGCTTTCTTT. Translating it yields CASIQGAWNTEAFF.

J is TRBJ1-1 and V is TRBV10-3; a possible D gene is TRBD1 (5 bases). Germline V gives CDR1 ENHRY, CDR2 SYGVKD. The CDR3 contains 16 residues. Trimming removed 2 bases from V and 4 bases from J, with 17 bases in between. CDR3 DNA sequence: TGTGCCATCAGTGAGAGAGGGGCAGGCGGGGGCACTGAAGCTTTCTTT. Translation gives CAISERGAGGGTEAFF.

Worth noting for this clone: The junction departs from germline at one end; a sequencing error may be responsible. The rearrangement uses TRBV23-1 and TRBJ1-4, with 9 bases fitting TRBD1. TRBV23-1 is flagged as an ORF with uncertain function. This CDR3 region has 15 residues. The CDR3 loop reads CASSQSPGQGFKTVF. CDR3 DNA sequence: TGCGCCAGCAGTCAATCGCCGGGACAGGGTTTTAAAACTGTTTTT.

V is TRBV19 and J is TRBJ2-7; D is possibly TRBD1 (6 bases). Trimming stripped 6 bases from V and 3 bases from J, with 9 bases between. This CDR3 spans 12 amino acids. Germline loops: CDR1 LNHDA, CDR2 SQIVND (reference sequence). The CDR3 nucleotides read TGTGCCAGTAGCTTGACAGGCTACGAGCAGTACTTC. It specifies CASSLTGYEQYF.

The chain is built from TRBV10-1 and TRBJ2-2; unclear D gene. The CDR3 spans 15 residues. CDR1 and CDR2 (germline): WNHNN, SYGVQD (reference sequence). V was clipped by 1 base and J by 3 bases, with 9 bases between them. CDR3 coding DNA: TGCGCCAGCAGTGAGTTCAGAGGTTACACCGGGGAGCTGTTTTTT. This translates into CASSEFRGYTGELFF.

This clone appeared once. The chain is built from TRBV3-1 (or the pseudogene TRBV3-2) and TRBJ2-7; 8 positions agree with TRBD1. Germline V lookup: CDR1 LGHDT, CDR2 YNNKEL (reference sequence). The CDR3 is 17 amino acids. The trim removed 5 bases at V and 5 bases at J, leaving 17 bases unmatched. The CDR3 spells CASSINGRQGYSHEQYF. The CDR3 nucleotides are TGTGCCAGCAGCATAAACGGTAGACAGGGGTATTCCCACGAGCAGTACTTC.

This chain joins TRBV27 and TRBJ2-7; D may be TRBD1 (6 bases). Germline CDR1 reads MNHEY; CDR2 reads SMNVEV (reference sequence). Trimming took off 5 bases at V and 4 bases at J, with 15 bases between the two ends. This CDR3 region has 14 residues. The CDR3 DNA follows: TGTGCCAGCAGTCGTGGGGGCCCTGAGTACGAGCAGTACTTC. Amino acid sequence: CASSRGGPEYEQYF.

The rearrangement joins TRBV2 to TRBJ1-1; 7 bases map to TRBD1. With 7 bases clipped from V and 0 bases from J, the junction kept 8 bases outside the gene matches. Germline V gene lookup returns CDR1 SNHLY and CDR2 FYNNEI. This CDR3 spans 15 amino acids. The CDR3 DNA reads TGTGCCAGCATAGTCAGGGGGGAGGTGAACACTGAAGCTTTCTTT. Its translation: CASIVRGEVNTEAFF. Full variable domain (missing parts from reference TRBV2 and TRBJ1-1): EPEVTQTPSHQVTQMGQEVILRCVPISNHLYFYWYRQILGQKVEFLVSFYNNEISEKSEIFDDQFSVERPDGSNFTLKIRSTKLEDSAMYFCASIVRGEVNTEAFFGQGTRLTVV.

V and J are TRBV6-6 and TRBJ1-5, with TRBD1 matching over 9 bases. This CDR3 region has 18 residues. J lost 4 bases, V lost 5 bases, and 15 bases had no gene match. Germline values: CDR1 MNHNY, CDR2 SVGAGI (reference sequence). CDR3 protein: CASSPGTGTSLANQPQHF. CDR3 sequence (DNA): TGTGCCAGCAGTCCCGGGACAGGGACTTCACTAGCGAATCAGCCCCAGCATTTT.

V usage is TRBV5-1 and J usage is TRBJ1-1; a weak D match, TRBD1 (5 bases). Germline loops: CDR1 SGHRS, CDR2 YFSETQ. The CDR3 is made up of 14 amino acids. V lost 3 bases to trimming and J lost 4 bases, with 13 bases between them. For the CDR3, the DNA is TGCGCCAGCAGCTCCACAGGCATGGGCACTGAAGCTTTCTTT. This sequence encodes CASSSTGMGTEAFF.

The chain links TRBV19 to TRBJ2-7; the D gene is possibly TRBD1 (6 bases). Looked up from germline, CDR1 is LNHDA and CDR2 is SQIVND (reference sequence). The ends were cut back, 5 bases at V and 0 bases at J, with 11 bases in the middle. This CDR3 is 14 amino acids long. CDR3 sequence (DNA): TGTGCCAGTAGTCCCCGGGACACCTCCTACGAGCAGTACTTC. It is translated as CASSPRDTSYEQYF.

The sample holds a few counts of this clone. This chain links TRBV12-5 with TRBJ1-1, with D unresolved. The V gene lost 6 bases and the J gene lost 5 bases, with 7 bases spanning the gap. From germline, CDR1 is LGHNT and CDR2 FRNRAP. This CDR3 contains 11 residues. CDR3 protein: CASGVSTEAFF. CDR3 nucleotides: TGTGCTAGTGGAGTCAGTACTGAAGCTTTCTTT.

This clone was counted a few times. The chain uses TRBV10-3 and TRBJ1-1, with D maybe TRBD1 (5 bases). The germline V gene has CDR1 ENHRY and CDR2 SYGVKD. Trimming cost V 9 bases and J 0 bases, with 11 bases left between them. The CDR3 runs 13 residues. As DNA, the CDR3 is TGTGCCATAAAACAGGACATGAACACTGAAGCTTTCTTT. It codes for CAIKQDMNTEAFF.

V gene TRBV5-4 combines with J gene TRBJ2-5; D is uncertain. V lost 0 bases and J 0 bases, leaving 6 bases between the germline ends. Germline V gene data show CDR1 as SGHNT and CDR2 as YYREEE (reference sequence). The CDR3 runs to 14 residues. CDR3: CASSLEAYQETQYF. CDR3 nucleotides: TGTGCCAGCAGCTTGGAAGCATACCAAGAGACCCAGTACTTC.

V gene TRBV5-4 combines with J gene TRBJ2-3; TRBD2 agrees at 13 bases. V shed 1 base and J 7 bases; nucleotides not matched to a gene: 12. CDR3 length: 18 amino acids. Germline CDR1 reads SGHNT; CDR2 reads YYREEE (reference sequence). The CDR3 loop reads CASSLKLAGGKKYNTQYF. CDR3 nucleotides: TGTGCCAGCAGCTTGAAACTAGCGGGGGGGAAGAAATACAATACGCAGTATTTT.

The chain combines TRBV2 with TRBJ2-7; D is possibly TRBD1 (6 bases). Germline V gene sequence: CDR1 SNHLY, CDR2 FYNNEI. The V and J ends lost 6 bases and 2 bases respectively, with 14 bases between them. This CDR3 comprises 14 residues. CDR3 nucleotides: TGTGCCAGCAGCCCACAGGGCGTGGCCTACGAGCAGTACTTC. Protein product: CASSPQGVAYEQYF. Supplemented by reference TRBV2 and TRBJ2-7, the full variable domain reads EPEVTQTPSHQVTQMGQEVILRCVPISNHLYFYWYRQILGQKVEFLVSFYNNEISEKSEIFDDQFSVERPDGSNFTLKIRSTKLEDSAMYFCASSPQGVAYEQYFGPGTRLTVT.

Here the CDR3 DNA reads TGTGCCAGCAGCCCACAGGCTCCCTCGAACGAGCAGTACTTC. This codes for CASSPQAPSNEQYF. V usage is TRBV6-5 and J usage is TRBJ2-7, with D possibly being TRBD1 (5 bases). The CDR3 sequence is 14 residues long. Trimming took 6 bases from V and 5 from J, leaving 17 bases between them. Germline CDR1 and CDR2: MNHEY and SVGAGI.

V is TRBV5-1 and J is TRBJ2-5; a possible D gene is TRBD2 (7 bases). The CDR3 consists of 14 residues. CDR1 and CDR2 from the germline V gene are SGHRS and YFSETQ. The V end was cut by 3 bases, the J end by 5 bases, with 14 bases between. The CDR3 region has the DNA TGCGCCAGCAGCTCAGGCGGGGGCCCGGAGACCCAGTACTTC. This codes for CASSSGGGPETQYF.